Here is one T cell receptor (beta chain) with its context. Its specificity is unknown. The V gene's germline CDR1 is LGHNT and CDR2 FRNRAP. This CDR3 is 13 amino acids long. V was shortened by 3 bases and J by 2 bases, with 7 bases between the two germline ends. Clones were sequenced by immunoSEQ multiplex PCR, and TCRdb holds only the in-frame ones, with some missing. The sample records roughly 90,000 clones, 75% to 95% being singletons. This specimen belongs to a study of graft-versus-host responses after intestinal transplantation. On the study more broadly: Anti-thymocyte globulin was used for induction in all recipients, who then took tacrolimus and steroids for roughly three years.

The receptor was isolated from a human donor who received an intestinal transplant. This chain joins TRBV12-5 and TRBJ1-2; unclear D gene. The sample in question was unstimulated CD8+ T cells sorted from spleen or lymph node cells, obtained before intestinal transplant. The CDR3 region has the DNA TGTGCTAGTGGTTTCACGAGGAACTATGGCTACACCTTC. It translates to CASGFTRNYGYTF.